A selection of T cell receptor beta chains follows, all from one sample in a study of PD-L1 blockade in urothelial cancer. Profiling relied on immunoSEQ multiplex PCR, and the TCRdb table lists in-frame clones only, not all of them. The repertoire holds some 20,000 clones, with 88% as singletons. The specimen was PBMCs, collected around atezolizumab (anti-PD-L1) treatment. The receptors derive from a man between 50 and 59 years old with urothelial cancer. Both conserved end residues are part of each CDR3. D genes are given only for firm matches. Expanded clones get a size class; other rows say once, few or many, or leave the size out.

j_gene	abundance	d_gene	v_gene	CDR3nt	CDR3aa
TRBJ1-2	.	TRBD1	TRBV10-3	TGTGCCATCAGTGACCCGGACAGGGAATATTATGGCTACACCTTC	CAISDPDREYYGYTF
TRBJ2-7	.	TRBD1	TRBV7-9	TGTGCCAGCACTGGGGGACAGGGAGAAGGGCCCTACGAGCAGTACTTC	CASTGGQGEGPYEQYF
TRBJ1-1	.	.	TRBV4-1	TGCGCCAGCAGCCCAGCGGATGGTTCGGGCAACACTGAAGCTTTCTTT	CASSPADGSGNTEAFF
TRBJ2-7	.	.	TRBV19	TGTGCCAGTAGTCTGCGAGAGGGCCCCCCCTACGAGCAGTACTTC	CASSLREGPPYEQYF
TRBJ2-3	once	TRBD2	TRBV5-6	TGTGCCAGCAGCTCCCCCCCCGCGGGGGGATCAGATACGCAGTATTTT	CASSSPPAGGSDTQYF
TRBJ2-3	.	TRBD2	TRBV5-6	TGTGCCAGCAGTCTCGAGGTAGCGGGGGCCTTCACAGATACGCAGTATTTT	CASSLEVAGAFTDTQYF
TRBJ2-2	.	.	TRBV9	TGTGCCAGCAGCGTAGGCCCCCAGAGGGTCGGCACCGGGGAGCTGTTTTTT	CASSVGPQRVGTGELFF
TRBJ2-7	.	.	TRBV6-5	TGTGCCAGCAGTCCAGACACCTTCTCCTACGAGCAGTACTTC	CASSPDTFSYEQYF
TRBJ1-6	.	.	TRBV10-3	TGTGCCATCAGTGAGCAGGGTCCTGCAGGTAATTCACCCCTCCACTTT	CAISEQGPAGNSPLHF
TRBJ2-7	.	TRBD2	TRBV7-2	TGTGCCAGCAACTTAGCGGGAGGGTACGAGCAGTACTTC	CASNLAGGYEQYF
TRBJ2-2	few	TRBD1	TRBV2	TGTGCCAGCACCCAAAGGGGACAGATCACCGGGGAGCTGTTTTTT	CASTQRGQITGELFF
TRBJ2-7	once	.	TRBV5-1	TGCGCCAGCAGCGAAGCGGTAGGGGGAACCTACGAGCAGTACTTC	CASSEAVGGTYEQYF
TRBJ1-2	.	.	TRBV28	TGTGCCAGCAGTTTAGGGGCAGGGGTTAACTATGGCTACACCTTC	CASSLGAGVNYGYTF
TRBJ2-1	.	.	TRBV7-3	TGTGCCAGCAGCCCTTTAACAAATCCAATGTCGGAGCAGTTCTTC	CASSPLTNPMSEQFF
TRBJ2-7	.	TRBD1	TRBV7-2	TGTGCCAGCAGCAGCCGAACAGGGGCGTCGTACGAGCAGTACTTC	CASSSRTGASYEQYF
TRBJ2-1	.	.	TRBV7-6	TGTGCCAGCAGCTTTTTTGCGGGAACCTACAATGAGCAGTTCTTC	CASSFFAGTYNEQFF
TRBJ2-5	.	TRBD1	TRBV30	TGTGCCTGGAGCCGGGACAGGGGTGGAGAGACCCAGTACTTC	CAWSRDRGGETQYF
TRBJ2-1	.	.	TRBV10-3	TGTGCCATCAAGAGGGGGGGCCAAGATGAGCAGTTCTTC	CAIKRGGQDEQFF
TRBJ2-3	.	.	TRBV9	TGTGCCAGCAGCGCCCTGAGCACAGATACGCAGTATTTT	CASSALSTDTQYF
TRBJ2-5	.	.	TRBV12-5	TGTGCTAGTGGTTTCCCTCAGGAGACCCAGTACTTC	CASGFPQETQYF
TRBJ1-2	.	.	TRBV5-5	TGTGCCAGCAGCTTGTTCACCGACAGGTGGTCCAGCTATGGCTACACCTTC	CASSLFTDRWSSYGYTF
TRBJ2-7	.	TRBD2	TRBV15	TGTGCCACCAGCAGAGATACTAGCGGGGGCTACGAGCAGTACTTC	CATSRDTSGGYEQYF
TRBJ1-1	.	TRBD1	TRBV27	TGTGCCAGCAGTTTATTGGGGACAGGGGGTATGAACACTGAAGCTTTCTTT	CASSLLGTGGMNTEAFF
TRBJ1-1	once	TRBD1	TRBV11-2	TGTGCCAGCAGCCCGTCCGACAGGGCGAACACTGAAGCTTTCTTT	CASSPSDRANTEAFF
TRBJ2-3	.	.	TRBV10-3	TGTGCCATCAGTGAAATGCGTGGCCTGGGCCCGGATACGCAGTATTTT	CAISEMRGLGPDTQYF
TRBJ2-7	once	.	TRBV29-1	TGCAGCGTGCAGGACAGCCCAATCTACGAGCAGTACTTC	CSVQDSPIYEQYF
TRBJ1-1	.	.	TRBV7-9	TGTGCCAGCAGCTTGGAGATGAACACTGAAGCTTTCTTT	CASSLEMNTEAFF
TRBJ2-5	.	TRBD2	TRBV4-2	TGTGCCAGCAGCCAAGGTGATTGGACTAGCGGGGGTGGAGAGACCCAGTACTTC	CASSQGDWTSGGGETQYF
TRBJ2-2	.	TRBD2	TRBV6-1	TGTGCCAGCAGTGGACTAGCGGGAGGGCCGCATGGCACCGGGGAGCTGTTTTTT	CASSGLAGGPHGTGELFF
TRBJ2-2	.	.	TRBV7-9	TGTGCCAGCAGCTTAGACAGAACCGGGGAGCTGTTTTTT	CASSLDRTGELFF
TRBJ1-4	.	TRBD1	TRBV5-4	TGTGCCAGCAGCAAACCAACCGACAGGGGGAGTGAAAAACTGTTTTTT	CASSKPTDRGSEKLFF
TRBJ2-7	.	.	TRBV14	TGTGCCAGCAGCCAGGCGGGGCTCCGTATTGAGCAGTACTTC	CASSQAGLRIEQYF
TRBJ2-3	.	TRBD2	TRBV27	TGTGCCAGCAGACTGCTAGCGGGGGGCACAGATACGCAGTATTTT	CASRLLAGGTDTQYF
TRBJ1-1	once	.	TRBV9	TGTGCCAGCAGCACTCGTGTGAACACTGAAGCTTTCTTT	CASSTRVNTEAFF
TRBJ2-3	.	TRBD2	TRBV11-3	TGTGCCAGCAGCTTTAGGGGACTAGCGGGGGGCCCCCGGGGATCAGATACGCAGTATTTT	CASSFRGLAGGPRGSDTQYF
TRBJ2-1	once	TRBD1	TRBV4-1	TGCGCCAGCAGCCAAACTCAGGGGGCCGACAATGAGCAGTTCTTC	CASSQTQGADNEQFF
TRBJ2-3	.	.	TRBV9	TGTGCCAGCAGCGGGCTGGCAGATACGCAGTATTTT	CASSGLADTQYF
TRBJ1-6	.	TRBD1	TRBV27	TGTGCCAGCAGTTTCTCCCGGGACAGGGTTCAATCACCCCTCCACTTT	CASSFSRDRVQSPLHF
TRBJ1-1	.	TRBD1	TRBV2	TGTGCCAGCAGTGGAAGACAGGGCCGAAACACTGAAGCTTTCTTT	CASSGRQGRNTEAFF
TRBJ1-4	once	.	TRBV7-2	TGTGCCAGCAGCCGGGGGGATAATGAAAAACTGTTTTTT	CASSRGDNEKLFF
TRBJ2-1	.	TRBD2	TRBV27	TGTGCCAGCAGTTTAGGGGTAGCGGGAGTATCTTATGAGCAGTTCTTC	CASSLGVAGVSYEQFF
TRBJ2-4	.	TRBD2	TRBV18	TGTGCCAGCTCACCACCGGGGAGGGCCGTGGACATTCAGTACTTC	CASSPPGRAVDIQYF